The present TCR beta chain was sequenced within a study of T cell responses to AZD1222 COVID-19 vaccine. Trimming cost V 8 bases and J 4 bases, with 8 bases left between them. Germline-derived CDR1 and CDR2 are MNHEY and SVGAGI. The CDR3 runs 11 residues. Data came from immunoSEQ multiplex PCR; TCRdb stores just in-frame clones and leaves some out. Altogether around 130,000 clones are present, about 94% being singletons, with the ten largest covering around 7%. The receptor comes from an adult in good health. V is TRBV6-5 and J is TRBJ1-1, with no clear D. The sample here was peripheral blood, taken on day 0 of AZD1222 vaccination. The chain's CDR3 is CASAGITEAFF. As DNA, the CDR3 is TGTGCCAGCGCGGGGATCACTGAAGCTTTCTTT.